These 8 T cell receptor beta chains were sequenced from one sample in a study of blood T cell repertoires in COVID-19. The repertoire was sequenced with immunoSEQ multiplex PCR; TCRdb's copy has only in-frame clones and lacks some. The profile shows 250,000 or so clones, roughly four fifths of them singletons. The sample taken for sequencing was peripheral blood. Source of these receptors: a man aged 80 or over with acute or convalescent COVID-19.

For the CDR3, the DNA is TGTGCCATCAGTGAGGGAAGGGGGGATACGCAGTATTTT. Translation: CAISEGRGDTQYF. V and J are TRBV10-3 and TRBJ2-3; D perhaps matches TRBD1 (6 bases). The CDR3 spans 13 residues. The germline V and J ends were trimmed by 2 bases and 6 bases, with 9 bases remaining between them. Germline-derived CDR1 and CDR2 are ENHRY and SYGVKD.

This sequence joins TRBV10-1 and TRBJ1-3; TRBD1 aligns across 8 bases. CDR3 length: 15 amino acids. Germline lookup yields CDR1 WNHNN and CDR2 SYGVQD (reference sequence). Trimming removed 2 bases from V and 4 bases from J; junction bases left unmatched: 4. CDR3: CASSEAGGNGNTIYF. The CDR3 DNA reads TGCGCCAGCAGTGAGGCAGGGGGCAACGGAAACACCATATATTTT.

J is TRBJ1-1 and V is TRBV25-1, with TRBD1 identical over 9 bases. V lost 0 bases and J lost 4; bases outside the gene matches: 3. Germline V gene lookup returns CDR1 MGHDK and CDR2 SYGVNS. This CDR3 comprises 15 residues. The CDR3 sequence is CASSEYGQGTTEAFF. The CDR3 DNA follows: TGTGCCAGCAGTGAATACGGACAGGGGACCACTGAAGCTTTCTTT.

The chain couples TRBV10-1 to TRBJ1-4; no definite D call. Germline-derived CDR1 and CDR2 are WNHNN and SYGVQD (reference sequence). The V and J ends lost 1 base and 2 bases respectively, with 8 bases between them. The CDR3 spans 15 residues. CDR3 sequence reads: CASSEYFGTNEKLFF. The CDR3 coding sequence is TGCGCCAGCAGTGAGTACTTCGGGACTAATGAAAAACTGTTTTTT.

The chain joins TRBV4-2 to TRBJ1-1, with TRBD1 as a possible D gene (5 bases). The germline gives CDR1 LGHNA, CDR2 YNFKEQ. V was shortened by 0 bases and J by 1 base, with 12 bases between the two germline ends. The CDR3 is 16 amino acids. In DNA, the CDR3 is TGTGCCAGCAGCCAAGATTTTGGCAGGGCGAACACTGAAGCTTTCTTT. This codes for CASSQDFGRANTEAFF.

V gene TRBV3-1 (or the pseudogene TRBV3-2) combines with J gene TRBJ2-2; possibly TRBD2 for D (5 bases). This CDR3 spans 17 amino acids. The germline V gene has CDR1 LGHDT and CDR2 YNNKEL (reference sequence). V was pared by 3 bases and J by 7 bases, with 21 bases between. In nucleotides, the CDR3 is TGTGCCAGCAGCCACACCCCCGGCAGGCAAGAGGGCGGGGAGCTGTTTTTT. As protein: CASSHTPGRQEGGELFF.

The chain combines TRBV5-4 with TRBJ1-3; D is uncertain. The CDR3 is made up of 15 amino acids. Trimming pared 0 bases from V and 4 bases from J, leaving 11 bases between. Germline V CDR1 and CDR2: SGHNT, YYREEE (reference sequence). CDR3 sequence: CASSLGQSRGNTIYF. The CDR3 DNA reads as TGTGCCAGCAGCTTGGGGCAGTCCAGGGGAAACACCATATATTTT.

The J gene is TRBJ1-2, the V gene TRBV6-6, with D perhaps matching TRBD1 (6 bases). Looked up from germline, CDR1 is MNHNY and CDR2 is SVGAGI (reference sequence). The CDR3 covers 16 residues. Trimming removed 0 bases at V and 2 bases at J, with 13 bases between. This CDR3 reads CASSYSTQGKNYGYTF. For the CDR3, the DNA is TGTGCCAGCAGTTACTCGACGCAGGGGAAAAACTATGGCTACACCTTC.